The 22 T cell receptor beta chains given below trace back to one sample, sequenced in a study of blood T cell repertoires in COVID-19 (dated by TCRdb to the early 2020s). Libraries were constructed by the immunoSEQ multiplex PCR assay. Not all clones reach the TCRdb copy of this immuneACCESS table, which keeps in-frame sequences only. Checked studies attribute under half of the gap to unresolved V genes and leave the rest unexplained. The sample table lists almost 250,000 clones, 85% of them with a count of one. Around 9.8% of the sample rests with the top ten. The sample consisted of PBMCs or T cells enriched from blood (not recorded which). The receptor source for this set is a woman in her 50s with acute COVID-19.

The CDR3 sequence: CSVLDPGEPQHF. The DNA of the CDR3 is TGCAGCGTCCTAGACCCGGGGGAGCCCCAGCATTTT. This chain connects TRBV29-1 to TRBJ1-5; maybe TRBD1 (5 bases). This CDR3 is built from 12 residues. Per the germline V gene, CDR1 is SQVTM and CDR2 is ANQGSEA. Trimming took 6 bases from V and 8 from J, leaving 14 bases between them.

This chain joins TRBV5-3 and TRBJ1-6; no reliable D call. TRBV5-3 falls under the ORF class, with uncertain function. Trimming left V 0 bases short and J 1 base short, with 11 bases between. The CDR3 runs to 17 residues. In DNA, the CDR3 is TGTGCCAGAAGCTTGGTTGTCGGCGGGTCCTATAATTCACCCCTCCACTTT. As protein: CARSLVVGGSYNSPLHF.

The chain joins TRBV5-6 to TRBJ1-2; weak D call: TRBD1 (6 bases). Trimming stripped 5 bases from V and 4 bases from J, with 18 bases between. Per the germline V gene, CDR1 is SGHDT and CDR2 is YYEEEE. This CDR3 has 15 residues. CDR3 sequence reads: CASRYRAQGRYGYTF. CDR3 bases: TGTGCCAGCAGATACAGGGCTCAAGGACGCTATGGCTACACCTTC.

To note about this clone: The junction shows a germline mismatch at one end, possibly a read error. The chain carries TRBV2 and TRBJ1-5; tentatively, D is TRBD1 (6 bases). Germline-derived CDR1 and CDR2 are SNHLY and FYNNEI. The CDR3 is made up of 13 amino acids. For the CDR3, the DNA is TGTGCCAGCAGGGAAGTGGGGGCTCAGCCCCAGCATTTT. Protein sequence: CASREVGAQPQHF. Full variable domain (outside the CDR3, taken from reference TRBV2 and TRBJ1-5): EPEVTQTPSHQVTQMGQEVILRCVPISNHLYFYWYRQILGQKVEFLVSFYNNEISEKSEIFDDQFSVERPDGSNFTLKIRSTKLEDSAMYFCASREVGAQPQHFGDGTRLSIL.

This chain uses TRBV6-5 with TRBJ1-3; TRBD1 aligns across 7 bases. This CDR3 is built from 13 residues. V shed 10 bases, J shed 4 bases, and the junction held 7 bases outside the gene matches. Germline CDR1 and CDR2: MNHEY and SVGAGI. The CDR3 nucleotides are TGTGCCACCAGAGGGGGCTTGGGAAACACCATATATTTT. It codes for CATRGGLGNTIYF.

The V gene is TRBV18, the J gene TRBJ1-6; TRBD1 matches 7 bases. V dropped 2 bases and J dropped 8; count of bases not matched to a gene: 9. The germline V gene has CDR1 KGHSH and CDR2 LQKENI. The CDR3 length is 16 residues. The CDR3 is CASSPGTGVKDSPLHF. The CDR3 bases are TGTGCCAGCTCACCAGGAACAGGGGTGAAGGATTCACCCCTCCACTTT.

Only a few counts were recorded for this clone. This chain uses TRBV5-6 with TRBJ2-7; D is ambiguous. Germline-derived CDR1 and CDR2 are SGHDT and YYEEEE. Deletions cut 0 bases from V and 3 bases from J, with 4 bases between. CDR3 length: 12 residues. The CDR3 coding sequence is TGTGCCAGCAGCTTGGTACACTACGAGCAGTACTTC. It is translated as CASSLVHYEQYF.

This clone came up once. The rearrangement links TRBV2 to TRBJ2-7; D unclear. Germline values: CDR1 SNHLY, CDR2 FYNNEI. This CDR3 has 12 amino acids. V lost 7 bases to trimming and J lost 4 bases, with 11 bases between them. The CDR3 sequence: CASTPLSYEQYF. Written as DNA, the CDR3 is TGTGCCAGCACCCCCCTCTCGTACGAGCAGTACTTC.

The chain recombines TRBV19 with TRBJ1-3, with TRBD1 identical over 7 bases. The CDR3 runs to 17 residues. The V gene's germline CDR1 is LNHDA and CDR2 SQIVND (reference sequence). J gave up 4 bases and V 7 bases, and 16 bases lay outside the gene matches. This CDR3 reads CASTPSTGTASGNTIYF. CDR3 DNA: TGTGCCAGTACTCCCTCGACCGGGACAGCCTCAGGAAACACCATATATTTT.

J is TRBJ1-5 and V is TRBV19; 10 bases align to TRBD1. This CDR3 has 13 amino acids. The V segment lost 10 bases and the J segment 6 bases; nucleotides outside the gene matches: 6. The V gene's germline CDR1 is LNHDA and CDR2 SQIVND (reference sequence). The CDR3 region has the DNA TGTGCCACTCGGGACAGGGGTGGTCAGCCCCAGCATTTT. Its translation is CATRDRGGQPQHF.

The CDR3 sequence: CAISEPKVNEQFF. CDR3 nucleotides: TGTGCCATCAGTGAGCCTAAAGTCAATGAGCAGTTCTTC. The chain employs TRBV10-3 and TRBJ2-1, with no clear D. CDR1 is ENHRY and CDR2 is SYGVKD in the germline V gene. This CDR3 has 13 amino acids. V lost 2 bases and J 6 bases, leaving 8 bases between the germline ends.

This clone has only one observation. The CDR3 protein is CASSLGAVSNSPLHF. CDR3 DNA: TGTGCCAGCAGCTTAGGCGCAGTCAGTAATTCACCCCTCCACTTT. The chain couples TRBV13 to TRBJ1-6; the D is unclear. The V gene's germline CDR1 is PRHDT and CDR2 FYEKMQ (reference sequence). This CDR3 spans 15 amino acids. The V gene lost 0 bases and the J gene lost 6 bases, with 9 bases spanning the gap.

The chain is built from TRBV7-2 and TRBJ2-2, with D possibly being TRBD1 (5 bases). This CDR3 is 15 amino acids long. Germline V gene lookup returns CDR1 SGHTA and CDR2 FQGNSA. The V end lost 1 base, the J end lost 7 bases, and 13 bases lay between the germline ends. The CDR3 region has the DNA TGTGCCAGCAGCTTAGAAGGGGTGGGTGGCGGGGAGCTGTTTTTT. It codes for CASSLEGVGGGELFF.

The rearrangement joins TRBV12-3 or TRBV12-4 to TRBJ1-1; 7 nucleotides align to TRBD1. V shed 0 bases, J shed 11 bases, and the junction held 6 bases outside the gene matches. The CDR3 has 13 residues. The CDR3 reads CASSLAGGAGAFF. Here the CDR3 DNA reads TGTGCCAGCAGTTTAGCAGGGGGCGCAGGGGCTTTCTTT.

DNA of the CDR3: TGTGCCAGCAGCGGGGAGGGTGACTATGGCTACACCTTC. This codes for CASSGEGDYGYTF. The chain links TRBV5-8 to TRBJ1-2; no firm D call. Deletions cut 4 bases from V and 3 bases from J, with 10 bases between. The CDR3 consists of 13 residues. Germline assignment: CDR1 SGHTS and CDR2 YDEGEE.

The chain is built from TRBV20-1 and TRBJ2-3, with 7 bases matching TRBD1. This CDR3 region has 15 residues. In germline, CDR1 is DFQATT, CDR2 SNEGSKA (reference sequence). With V trimmed by 3 bases and J by 1 base, 7 bases remained unmatched. The CDR3 region is CSASWVGQGTDTQYF. CDR3 coding DNA: TGCAGTGCTAGTTGGGTCGGACAGGGCACAGATACGCAGTATTTT.

The chain has TRBV9 and TRBJ2-1; 10 bases fit TRBD2. The junction had 5 bases not matched to a gene; V was cut back by 0 bases and J by 5 bases. The V gene's germline CDR1 is SGDLS and CDR2 YYNGEE. This CDR3 has 16 amino acids. The CDR3 nucleotides read TGTGCCAGCAGCGTAGGGTCTAGCGGGGGCCACAATGAGCAGTTCTTC. Its translation is CASSVGSSGGHNEQFF.

This clone was found a few times. This chain joins TRBV5-6 and TRBJ1-2; the D is unclear. V was pared by 0 bases and J by 3 bases, with 6 bases between. The CDR3 extends over 13 amino acids. Germline CDR1 is SGHDT and CDR2 is YYEEEE. The CDR3 region is CASSLELDYGYTF. As DNA, the CDR3 is TGTGCCAGCAGCTTGGAACTGGACTATGGCTACACCTTC.

This clone was observed once. J is TRBJ1-5 and V is TRBV6-2 or TRBV6-3; the D gene is possibly TRBD1 (5 bases). There are 15 residues in the CDR3. Germline values: CDR1 MNHEY, CDR2 SVGEGT. V was pared by 5 bases and J by 3 bases, with 14 bases between. CDR3: CASSTPDIFNQPQHF. The CDR3 DNA reads as TGTGCCAGCAGTACCCCGGACATCTTCAATCAGCCCCAGCATTTT.

The rearrangement links TRBV10-1 to TRBJ1-1; D is ambiguous. V dropped 2 bases and J dropped 1 base, with 8 bases sitting between them. CDR3 size: 14 residues. Germline loops: CDR1 WNHNN, CDR2 SYGVQD (reference sequence). The CDR3, as DNA: TGCGCCAGCAGTGAGACAGCGGGGAACACTGAAGCTTTCTTT. Residues: CASSETAGNTEAFF.

The J gene is TRBJ1-2, the V gene TRBV4-1; D might be TRBD1 (6 bases). CDR1 is MGHRA and CDR2 is YSYEKL in the germline V gene. Trimming cost V 5 bases and J 8 bases, with 21 bases left between them. The length of the CDR3 is 15 residues. Written as DNA, the CDR3 is TGCGCCAGCAGCTCCACCGAGCAGGGGTATTTGGGCTACACCTTC. Translation: CASSSTEQGYLGYTF.

The chain couples TRBV9 to TRBJ2-5, with 8 bases aligning to TRBD2. This CDR3 contains 16 residues. CDR1 is SGDLS and CDR2 is YYNGEE in the germline V gene. Germline trimming cut 3 bases from V and 2 bases from J; bases unmatched to any gene: 9. CDR3 amino acids: CASSGGAGGPQETQYF. The CDR3, as DNA: TGTGCCAGCAGCGGGGGGGCGGGGGGCCCGCAAGAGACCCAGTACTTC.